The 22 T cell receptor beta chains in this list originate from one sample, sequenced in a study of blood T cell repertoires in COVID-19. Only in-frame clones appear in the TCRdb table, and some are missing; sequencing was by immunoSEQ multiplex PCR. The table lists tens of thousands of clones, about 81% of them singletons. Specimen: peripheral blood. The receptors originated from a human donor in a cohort sampled during active COVID-19.

The chain combines TRBV10-3 with TRBJ2-5, with D possibly TRBD2 on 6 matching bases. Germline V lookup: CDR1 ENHRY, CDR2 SYGVKD. Trimming took 0 bases from V and 3 from J, leaving 14 bases between them. There are 16 residues in the CDR3. CDR3 residues: CAISESASGLKETQYF. As DNA, the CDR3 is TGTGCCATCAGTGAGTCGGCGAGCGGGCTTAAAGAGACCCAGTACTTC.

J is TRBJ2-3 and V is TRBV10-2, with TRBD2 identical over 13 bases. The V segment lost 2 bases and the J segment 4 bases; nucleotides outside the gene matches: 9. The CDR3 consists of 18 residues. CDR1 and CDR2 from the germline V gene are WSHSY and SAAADI. The DNA for the CDR3 is TGCGCCAGCAGTGAGACTAGCGGGAGGGCCTTCCCGGCAGATACGCAGTATTTT. Amino acids: CASSETSGRAFPADTQYF.

This clone has just a few counts. CDR3 DNA sequence: TGTGCCAGCAGTTTGGGGGGGGCGGCCAAAAACATTCAGTACTTC. Its protein is CASSLGGAAKNIQYF. This sequence joins TRBV28 and TRBJ2-4; D is possibly TRBD2 (7 bases). Germline values: CDR1 MDHEN, CDR2 SYDVKM. V shed 3 bases and J shed 1 base, with 10 bases lying between them. This CDR3 is 15 amino acids long.

This clone has just one count. The chain uses TRBV29-1 and TRBJ2-1, with D uncertain. Trimming removed 7 bases from V and 3 bases from J, with 13 bases in between. The CDR3 runs 13 residues. CDR1 SQVTM and CDR2 ANQGSEA come from the germline V gene. The CDR3 spells CSAREADYNEQFF. CDR3 DNA sequence: TGCAGCGCCCGAGAAGCCGACTACAATGAGCAGTTCTTC.

The genes are TRBV30 and TRBJ2-3, with a tentative D call TRBD1 (6 bases). CDR3 length equals 14 residues. V lost 1 base to trimming and J lost 1 base, with 9 bases between them. Germline V gene data show CDR1 as GTSNPN and CDR2 as SVGIG (reference sequence). The CDR3 DNA reads as TGTGCCTGGAGTGCAGGGGTAGGCACAGATACGCAGTATTTT. It is translated as CAWSAGVGTDTQYF.

The V call is TRBV7-2, the J call TRBJ1-4; 9 bases map to TRBD1. This CDR3 is 15 amino acids long. The ends lost 1 base at V and 5 bases at J; junction bases unmatched: 2. Germline loops: CDR1 SGHTA, CDR2 FQGNSA. In nucleotides, the CDR3 is TGTGCCAGCAGCTTAGGGGGGACAGGGAATGAAAAACTGTTTTTT. It yields the protein CASSLGGTGNEKLFF.

This clone came up a few times. The chain combines TRBV5-4 with TRBJ1-2; TRBD1 is a possible D gene (5 bases). The CDR3 has 14 amino acids. Germline V lookup: CDR1 SGHNT, CDR2 YYREEE (reference sequence). V lost 0 bases and J lost 8, with 14 bases in between. The CDR3 loop is CASSLAAGMRGYTF. The CDR3 coding sequence is TGTGCCAGCAGCTTGGCCGCAGGGATGAGGGGCTACACCTTC.

The V and J genes are TRBV6-6 and TRBJ2-7, with TRBD2 identical over 12 bases. The trim removed 6 bases at V and 4 bases at J, leaving 7 bases unmatched. The CDR3 length is 15 residues. CDR1 MNHNY and CDR2 SVGAGI come from the germline V gene (reference sequence). As DNA, the CDR3 is TGTGCCAGCAGCCACGGACTAGCGGGGACGTACGAGCAGTACTTC. Translating gives CASSHGLAGTYEQYF.

V usage is TRBV5-6 and J usage is TRBJ2-7; 7 bases align to TRBD2. The CDR3 length is 15 residues. CDR1 SGHDT and CDR2 YYEEEE come from the germline V gene. V trimming: 1 base; J trimming: 3 bases; junction bases outside the gene matches: 7. The CDR3 is CASSLPGGLFYEQYF. The CDR3 coding sequence is TGTGCCAGCAGCTTGCCGGGAGGCCTCTTCTACGAGCAGTACTTC.

This clone appeared a single time. The chain uses TRBV18 and TRBJ2-1; 7 bases match TRBD2. The V and J ends lost 0 bases and 6 bases, in that order; junction bases with no gene match: 8. Germline V gene sequence: CDR1 KGHSH, CDR2 LQKENI. There are 16 residues in the CDR3. The CDR3: CASSPPRGSVPNEQFF. The CDR3 coding sequence is TGTGCCAGCTCACCACCCCGCGGGAGCGTACCCAATGAGCAGTTCTTC. The variable domain in full, with the rest retrieved from reference TRBV18 and TRBJ2-1, is NAGVMQNPRHLVRRRGQEARLRCSPMKGHSHVYWYRQLPEEGLKFMVYLQKENIIDESGMPKERFSAEFPKEGPSILRIQQVVRGDSAAYFCASSPPRGSVPNEQFFGPGTRLTVL.

This chain links TRBV4-2 with TRBJ2-3; the match to TRBD2 covers 7 bases. The V and J ends lost 0 bases and 2 bases, in that order; junction bases with no gene match: 5. Germline V CDR1 and CDR2: LGHNA, YNFKEQ. CDR3 size: 16 residues. DNA for the CDR3: TGTGCCAGCAGCCAAGACCGAAGCGGGAACACAGATACGCAGTATTTT. Protein sequence: CASSQDRSGNTDTQYF.

This clone was observed a handful of times. The chain is built from TRBV7-3 and TRBJ2-1, with 13 bases lining up with TRBD2. Germline V gene lookup returns CDR1 SGHTA and CDR2 FQGTGA. The CDR3 spans 15 residues. The J segment lost 6 bases and the V segment lost 6 bases, leaving 5 bases of the junction unmatched. CDR3 sequence (DNA): TGTGCCAGCAGTTGGACTAGCGGGAGTCGCAATGAGCAGTTCTTC. Translating gives CASSWTSGSRNEQFF.

The chain carries TRBV29-1 and TRBJ1-1; D not resolved. The V end lost 6 bases, the J end lost 5 bases, and 13 bases lay between the germline ends. The CDR3 is 12 amino acids. CDR1 SQVTM and CDR2 ANQGSEA come from the germline V gene. The CDR3 sequence: CSVGWPGTEAFF. CDR3 DNA sequence: TGCAGCGTCGGTTGGCCGGGAACTGAAGCTTTCTTT. Filled out from reference TRBV29-1 and TRBJ1-1, the complete variable domain reads SAVISQKPSRDICQRGTSLTIQCQVDSQVTMMFWYRQQPGQSLTLIATANQGSEATYESGFVIDKFPISRPNLTFSTLTVSNMSPEDSSIYLCSVGWPGTEAFFGQGTRLTVV.

The chain combines TRBV4-1 with TRBJ2-5; 15 bases map to TRBD2. CDR1 is MGHRA, CDR2 YSYEKL, per germline. The CDR3 runs to 17 residues. Trimming at V came to 4 bases and at J to 5 bases, leaving 8 bases not matched to a gene. The CDR3 DNA follows: TGCGCCAGCAGCCCTAATCCCGGACTAGCGGGAGGGGAGACCCAGTACTTC. This codes for CASSPNPGLAGGETQYF.

This chain connects TRBV6-2 or TRBV6-3 to TRBJ2-5; D ambiguous. The V and J ends lost 5 bases and 4 bases respectively, with 23 bases between them. The CDR3 contains 17 residues. The germline gives CDR1 MNHEY, CDR2 SVGEGT. CDR3 sequence (DNA): TGTGCCAGCAGTCATGGCTCTATGATCGGAGCCCCAGAGACCCAGTACTTC. This translates into CASSHGSMIGAPETQYF.

V is TRBV28 and J is TRBJ1-1; D unresolved. Trimming pared 4 bases from V and 2 bases from J, leaving 14 bases between. Per the germline V gene, CDR1 is MDHEN and CDR2 is SYDVKM. CDR3 length: 15 residues. CDR3 in amino acids: CASSSTGNTNTEAFF. CDR3 nucleotides: TGTGCCAGCAGTTCCACGGGGAATACAAACACTGAAGCTTTCTTT.

This chain's CDR3 is CSVFRTGGAFF. CDR3 sequence (DNA): TGCAGCGTCTTTCGGACAGGGGGGGCTTTCTTT. This chain links TRBV29-1 with TRBJ1-1, with TRBD1 matching over 10 bases. The CDR3 runs to 11 residues. V dropped 6 bases and J dropped 11; count of bases not matched to a gene: 6. CDR1 and CDR2 from the germline V gene are SQVTM and ANQGSEA.

This chain joins TRBV27 and TRBJ1-1; perhaps TRBD1 as D (5 bases). Looked up from germline, CDR1 is MNHEY and CDR2 is SMNVEV (reference sequence). V lost 8 bases and J lost 2, with 15 bases in between. CDR3 length equals 14 residues. CDR3: CASGRVGGNTEAFF. In DNA, the CDR3 is TGTGCCAGCGGGAGAGTCGGGGGAAACACTGAAGCTTTCTTT.

This chain joins TRBV15 and TRBJ2-7, with 7 nucleotides matching TRBD1. V gave up 4 bases and J gave up 6 bases; unmatched junction bases: 15. Germline CDR1 LNHNV, CDR2 YYDKDF (reference sequence). This CDR3 contains 16 residues. As DNA, the CDR3 is TGTGCCACCAGCACCGATTGGACAGGTAAATCGGGCGAGCAGTACTTC. Residues: CATSTDWTGKSGEQYF.

This rearrangement joins TRBV7-9 to TRBJ1-4; possible D gene TRBD1, 5 bases. CDR3 length equals 15 residues. Germline V gene sequence: CDR1 SEHNR, CDR2 FQNEAQ (reference sequence). The V gene lost 5 bases and the J gene lost 3 bases, with 13 bases spanning the gap. The CDR3 sequence is CASSRPGGANEKLFF. CDR3 in DNA: TGTGCCAGCAGCCGACCCGGGGGGGCTAATGAAAAACTGTTTTTT.

The chain has TRBV3-1 (or the pseudogene TRBV3-2) and TRBJ2-7; D is unresolved. Per the germline V gene, CDR1 is LGHDT and CDR2 is YNNKEL (reference sequence). V was shortened by 3 bases and J by 5 bases, with 8 bases between the two germline ends. CDR3 size: 12 residues. CDR3 bases: TGTGCCAGCAGCCATACAAATGACGAGCAGTACTTC. As protein: CASSHTNDEQYF.

V is TRBV6-5 and J is TRBJ2-7; TRBD1 aligns across 8 bases. The CDR3 consists of 13 residues. Germline-derived CDR1 and CDR2 are MNHEY and SVGAGI. V lost 10 bases and J lost 1; bases outside the gene matches: 6. The chain's CDR3 is CATYGQGSYEQYF. The CDR3 bases are TGTGCCACCTACGGACAGGGATCCTACGAGCAGTACTTC.